A selection of T cell receptor beta chains follows, all from one sample in a study of blood T cell repertoires in COVID-19. Generated by immunoSEQ multiplex PCR, the TCRdb table keeps only in-frame clones and is missing some. The sample holds approximately 230,000 clones, around nine tenths seen once. The sequencing sample was made of peripheral blood. The receptors shown here come from a woman in her forties who had recovered from COVID-19. CDR3s include the opening cysteine and the closing phenylalanine or tryptophan. Fields, in order: D gene, J gene, clone size, V gene, CDR3 DNA, CDR3 protein. A D gene is named only where the DNA matches it firmly. The listing skips clone size in some rows; elsewhere it reads once, few, many or a size class.

>TRBD1|TRBJ2-7|NA|TRBV29-1
TGCAGCGTCACCGACAGGGGGCTCTACGAGCAGTACTTC
CSVTDRGLYEQYF
>NA|TRBJ1-3|NA|TRBV9
TGTGCCAGCAGCACGACAACTGGAAACACCATATATTTT
CASSTTTGNTIYF
>NA|TRBJ1-5|NA|TRBV2
TGTGCCAGCAGGAAGGGGGGGTATAGCAATCAGCCCCAGCATTTT
CASRKGGYSNQPQHF
>NA|TRBJ2-3|NA|TRBV7-2
TGTGCCAGCAGCTTAAGAGGCTTTGACACAGATACGCAGTATTTT
CASSLRGFDTDTQYF
>TRBD1|TRBJ1-4|NA|TRBV2
TGTGCCAGCAGTGGACAGGGTGAGGCGGTTGGGGGGAAACTGTTTTTT
CASSGQGEAVGGKLFF
>NA|TRBJ2-6|NA|TRBV5-1
TGCGCCAGCAGCGGCCCCTCTGGGGCCAACGTCCTGACTTTC
CASSGPSGANVLTF
>TRBD2|TRBJ2-3|NA|TRBV11-3
TGTGCCAGCAGCCCCGACCTAGCGGGAGTAAATACGCAGTATTTT
CASSPDLAGVNTQYF
>NA|TRBJ2-7|NA|TRBV5-1
TGCGCCAGCAGCTTGGATCAGGGGACCTACTCCTACGAGCAGTACTTC
CASSLDQGTYSYEQYF
>NA|TRBJ2-3|NA|TRBV6-2/TRBV6-3
TGTGCCAGCAGTTACAATGGAGGGGCCACAGATACGCAGTATTTT
CASSYNGGATDTQYF
>TRBD2|TRBJ2-1|NA|TRBV6-2/TRBV6-3
TGTGCCAGCAGCCTTAAGCGGGAGGGCCTCGGATCCTACAATGAGCAGTTCTTC
CASSLKREGLGSYNEQFF
>NA|TRBJ1-5|NA|TRBV6-5
TGTGCCAGCACCAGGGGCCTCAATCAGCCCCAGCATTTT
CASTRGLNQPQHF
>TRBD2|TRBJ2-1|NA|TRBV4-3
TGCGCCAGCAGCCAAGATCCGGGGGGGGGTAGGAATGAGCAGTTCTTC
CASSQDPGGGRNEQFF
>NA|TRBJ1-1|NA|TRBV4-3
TGCGCCAGCAGCCAGGGTATCGGTGCGGCTGAAGCTTTCTTT
CASSQGIGAAEAFF
>NA|TRBJ2-3|NA|TRBV29-1
TGCAGCGTTGCCTATCCGGAGGGAAAGAACACAGATACGCAGTATTTT
CSVAYPEGKNTDTQYF
>NA|TRBJ1-6|once|TRBV27
TGTGCCAGCAGTTTACGTCCCAAACCGGGTAATTCACCCCTCCACTTT
CASSLRPKPGNSPLHF
>NA|TRBJ1-4|NA|TRBV14
TGTGCCAGCAGCCATTTCCCGGAAAAACTGTTTTTT
CASSHFPEKLFF
>TRBD1|TRBJ1-5|NA|TRBV30
TGTGCCTGGAGTGGAGGACAGGGTAGAAATCAGCCCCAGCATTTT
CAWSGGQGRNQPQHF
>NA|TRBJ1-5|NA|TRBV7-8
TGTGCCAGCAGCTTATACGGGGATCAGCCCCAGCATTTT
CASSLYGDQPQHF
>NA|TRBJ2-1|once|TRBV6-2/TRBV6-3
TGTGCCAGCAGTTATTCGGACAGTCAGGGCTACAATGAGCAGTTCTTC
CASSYSDSQGYNEQFF
>NA|TRBJ1-1|NA|TRBV19
TGTGCCAGTATCAGGACAGACACGAACACTGAAGCTTTCTTT
CASIRTDTNTEAFF
>NA|TRBJ1-5|NA|TRBV7-9
TGTGCCAGCAGCTTAGGCCAGGGCTCTAATCAGCCCCAGCATTTT
CASSLGQGSNQPQHF
>NA|TRBJ2-7|NA|TRBV18
TGTGCCAGCTCACCAGACTCCCCCTACGAGCAGTACTTC
CASSPDSPYEQYF
>TRBD2|TRBJ2-5|NA|TRBV24-1
TGTGCCACCAGTGATCCTAGCGGGGGGGCCGCCCCGGAGACCCAGTACTTC
CATSDPSGGAAPETQYF
>NA|TRBJ1-5|NA|TRBV7-2
TGTGCCAGCAGCTTAGTTGGGGGGAATCAGCCCCAGCATTTT
CASSLVGGNQPQHF
>TRBD1|TRBJ1-1|NA|TRBV19
TGTGCCACCCGTCCAAGGGGACAGGGGCTGAACACTGAAGCTTTCTTT
CATRPRGQGLNTEAFF
>NA|TRBJ2-7|NA|TRBV11-2
TGTGCCAGCAGCTTAGATACCCCGACAGCCCCCTACGAGCAGTACTTC
CASSLDTPTAPYEQYF
>NA|TRBJ1-6|NA|TRBV19
TGTGCCAGTAGTATCCTGGCCACGGGTTCACCCCTCCACTTT
CASSILATGSPLHF
>TRBD2|TRBJ2-3|NA|TRBV27
TGTGCCAGCAGTTTGCGGACTAGCCCTGGGGATACGCAGTATTTT
CASSLRTSPGDTQYF
>NA|TRBJ2-7|NA|TRBV2
TGTGCCAGCAGTGAAGCAGAGCGGAGGGGCTACGAGCAGTACTTC
CASSEAERRGYEQYF
>TRBD2|TRBJ2-1|few|TRBV19
TGTGCCAGTAGCCCGAGCGGGAGAGTTGACAATGAGCAGTTCTTC
CASSPSGRVDNEQFF
>NA|TRBJ2-7|NA|TRBV10-3
TGTGCCATTACTTACAGGGCTTCATACGAGCAGTACTTC
CAITYRASYEQYF
>TRBD1|TRBJ2-1|NA|TRBV11-3
TGTGCCAGCAGCTTAGACGCAGGGACAGGAAGCTCCTACAATGAGCAGTTCTTC
CASSLDAGTGSSYNEQFF
>NA|TRBJ1-2|many|TRBV9
TGTGCCAGCAGCGTATTCAGGGCGAATAACTATGGCTACACCTTC
CASSVFRANNYGYTF
>TRBD1|TRBJ2-7|NA|TRBV6-5
TGTGCCAGCAGTTACGGTCAGGGGGCTTACGAGCAGTACTTC
CASSYGQGAYEQYF
>NA|TRBJ2-3|NA|TRBV7-6
TGTGCCAGCAGCCTCTCGGGGGATACGCAGTATTTT
CASSLSGDTQYF
>NA|TRBJ2-7|once|TRBV4-3
TGCGCCAGCAGCCAAACACTGGACAGCACCTACGAGCAGTACTTC
CASSQTLDSTYEQYF
>NA|TRBJ1-2|NA|TRBV4-2
TGTGCCAGCAGCCAAGTCAGGGAGGTTTCTGGTGGCTACACCTTC
CASSQVREVSGGYTF
>NA|TRBJ1-3|NA|TRBV7-9
TGTGCCAGCAGCGTACAGGGAACTGGAAACACCATATATTTT
CASSVQGTGNTIYF
>NA|TRBJ2-2|NA|TRBV9
TGTGCCAGCAGCGTAGAGTACAGTCTGAACACCGGGGAGCTGTTTTTT
CASSVEYSLNTGELFF
>NA|TRBJ2-3|NA|TRBV19
TGTGCCAGTAGTATCGGTCCAGGGAACGCAGATACGCAGTATTTT
CASSIGPGNADTQYF
>TRBD1|TRBJ1-2|NA|TRBV25-1
TGTGCCAGCAGTCCACTTGGACAGGGAAATGTCTATGGCTACACCTTC
CASSPLGQGNVYGYTF
>NA|TRBJ2-3|NA|TRBV6-5
TGTGCCAGCCCGTCGAGGAACACAGATACGCAGTATTTT
CASPSRNTDTQYF
>NA|TRBJ1-2|NA|TRBV28
TGTGCCAGCAGATCCCCCTTGGGGGCCCCAACCGGGGACTATGGCTACACCTTC
CASRSPLGAPTGDYGYTF
>TRBD1|TRBJ1-6|NA|TRBV18
TGTGCCAGCTCTTCCACCCCGGGACAGGGAGCAAGCTCCTATAATTCACCCCTCCACTTT
CASSSTPGQGASSYNSPLHF
>NA|TRBJ2-7|NA|TRBV11-3
TGTGCCAGCAGCTTAACAACGGGGGAGCAGTACTTC
CASSLTTGEQYF
>NA|TRBJ2-1|NA|TRBV18
TGTGCCAGCTCACCGCAGGGAACCTACAATGAGCAGTTCTTC
CASSPQGTYNEQFF
>TRBD2|TRBJ2-2|NA|TRBV18
TGTGCCAGCTCACCAACTAGCGGGGGGCGAACCGGGGAGCTGTTTTTT
CASSPTSGGRTGELFF
>NA|TRBJ2-3|NA|TRBV7-3
TGTGCCAGCAGCTTAACCGGGATACAGACAGATACGCAGTATTTT
CASSLTGIQTDTQYF
>NA|TRBJ1-1|NA|TRBV6-5
TGTGCCAGCCGGTCCGTTTCAGGGATCGGCACTGAAGCTTTCTTT
CASRSVSGIGTEAFF
>TRBD2|TRBJ2-7|NA|TRBV6-2/TRBV6-3
TGTGCCAGCAGTTACGCTAGGCGGGGGAATTACGAGCAGTACTTC
CASSYARRGNYEQYF
>NA|TRBJ1-1|NA|TRBV11-3
TGTGCCAGCAGTGAGGGGAACACTGAAGCTTTCTTT
CASSEGNTEAFF
>NA|TRBJ1-6|NA|TRBV11-2
TGTGCCAGCAGCTTAGGGGCATCCTATAATTCACCCCTCCACTTT
CASSLGASYNSPLHF
>NA|TRBJ2-2|NA|TRBV30
TGTGCCTGGAGTTACTCGTACTCCGGGGAGCTGTTTTTT
CAWSYSYSGELFF
>NA|TRBJ2-4|NA|TRBV19
TGTGCCAGTAGTTCCTTGGACAGAGCCAAAAACATTCAGTACTTC
CASSSLDRAKNIQYF
>TRBD2|TRBJ2-3|NA|TRBV10-3
TGTGCCATCAGGCTAGCGGGGACAGATACGCAGTATTTT
CAIRLAGTDTQYF
>TRBD2|TRBJ2-7|NA|TRBV19
TGTGCCAGTAGTAAAGTAGCGGGAGCCTACGAGCAGTACTTC
CASSKVAGAYEQYF
>TRBD1|TRBJ2-7|NA|TRBV5-1
TGCGCCAGCAGCTTATATGGACAGGGGACGAACGAGCAGTACTTC
CASSLYGQGTNEQYF